This TCR beta chain emerged from a study of OX40 agonist ivuxolimab in advanced cancers. Study at large: Patients were treated with ivuxolimab, an agonistic anti-OX40 (CD134) antibody. Patients with prior anti-PD-1, anti-PD-L1 or anti-CTLA-4 therapy were eligible; roughly 41% had some. Study conclusions and caveats: Certain nonresponders likewise exhibited a low normalized T-cell clonal expansion.

The CDR3 loop spans 14 amino acids. Trimming cost V 1 base and J 4 bases, with 11 bases left between them. Germline values: CDR1 SGHRS, CDR2 YFSETQ. This clone was recorded only once. Its cognate antigen is unknown. Excluded were patients having autoimmune disease history or systemic immunosuppression. Profiling relied on immunoSEQ multiplex PCR, and the TCRdb table lists in-frame clones only, not all of them. The sample includes around 60,000 clones, about 91% of them seen just once. The chain couples TRBV5-1 to TRBJ1-1; D is possibly TRBD1 (5 bases). Material: CD4+ or CD8+ T cells sorted from blood, obtained in a trial of the OX40 agonist ivuxolimab. This TCR was sampled from an adult with an advanced solid tumor such as melanoma, head and neck, liver or kidney cancer. As DNA, the CDR3 is TGCGCCAGCAGCTTGAGCGGGGGAGGCACTGAAGCTTTCTTT. The encoded protein is CASSLSGGGTEAFF.